Below, 10 T cell receptor beta chains from the same sample are listed, as sequenced in a study of cytomegalovirus exposure and HLA in healthy donors. PCR primers comprised 60 Vbeta and 13 Jbeta primers. Libraries were prepared by immunoSEQ multiplex PCR; TCRdb keeps only in-frame clonotypes and omits some of them. Seen here are under 200,000 clones, about 77% observed once, and the top ten hold around 2.2%. The sequenced material came from PBMCs. These receptors all come from a man aged 55 to 70 in good health and CMV-seronegative.

This chain joins TRBV9 and TRBJ2-7; 8 nucleotides agree with TRBD2. V dropped 3 bases and J dropped 4; count of bases not matched to a gene: 12. The CDR3 sequence is 16 residues long. Germline V gene data show CDR1 as SGDLS and CDR2 as YYNGEE. The CDR3 coding sequence is TGTGCCAGCAGCGCGGGGGGGGGAGGCCTTCAATACGAGCAGTACTTC. Its translation: CASSAGGGGLQYEQYF.

This chain joins TRBV9 and TRBJ2-5; D is perhaps TRBD1 (6 bases). CDR1 and CDR2 from the germline V gene are SGDLS and YYNGEE. This CDR3 is built from 15 residues. Trimming cost V 0 bases and J 5 bases, with 14 bases left between them. This chain's CDR3 is CASSVEDRSEETQYF. The CDR3 DNA sequence: TGTGCCAGCAGCGTAGAAGACAGGAGCGAGGAGACCCAGTACTTC.

The table lists this clone with a few counts. V is TRBV5-8 and J is TRBJ2-1, with 11 bases identical to TRBD2. Per the germline V gene, CDR1 is SGHTS and CDR2 is YDEGEE. V lost 2 bases, J lost 10 bases, and 5 bases stayed unmatched. This CDR3 spans 14 amino acids. For the CDR3, the DNA is TGTGCCAGCAGCTTTAGCGGGAGGGGGGACGAGCAGTTCTTC. This codes for CASSFSGRGDEQFF.

The J gene is TRBJ2-5, the V gene TRBV7-9; 9 nucleotides match TRBD1. The V gene's germline CDR1 is SEHNR and CDR2 FQNEAQ (reference sequence). V gave up 3 bases and J gave up 5 bases; unmatched junction bases: 7. The CDR3 sequence is 15 residues long. The CDR3 nucleotides are TGTGCCAGCAGCTTCCTACAGGGGGCGGCGGAGACCCAGTACTTC. Amino acid sequence: CASSFLQGAAETQYF. The complete variable domain, with remaining parts taken from reference TRBV7-9 and TRBJ2-5, reads DTGVSQNPRHKITKRGQNVTFRCDPISEHNRLYWYRQTLGQGPEFLTYFQNEAQLEKSRLLSDRFSAERPKGSFSTLEIQRTEQGDSAMYLCASSFLQGAAETQYFGPGTRLLVL.

CDR3 sequence: CASSQALAGRPYNEQFF. CDR3 nucleotides: TGCGCCAGCAGTCAGGCACTAGCGGGAAGGCCCTACAATGAGCAGTTCTTC. The rearrangement joins TRBV23-1 to TRBJ2-1; 10 bases are shared with TRBD2. TRBV23-1 counts as an open reading frame of uncertain function. CDR3 length: 17 residues. The V and J ends lost 3 bases and 2 bases, in that order; junction bases with no gene match: 7.

The chain combines TRBV18 with TRBJ1-2, with 8 bases matching TRBD1. This CDR3 is built from 15 residues. Germline lookup yields CDR1 KGHSH and CDR2 LQKENI. The junction had 8 bases not matched to a gene; V was cut back by 2 bases and J by 6 bases. The CDR3 loop reads CASSPGGRGHDGYTF. DNA for the CDR3: TGTGCCAGCTCACCAGGTGGCAGGGGGCACGATGGCTACACCTTC.

The chain couples TRBV6-1 to TRBJ1-5; D possibly corresponds to TRBD1 (6 bases). V lost 2 bases to trimming and J lost 5 bases, with 16 bases between them. CDR1 and CDR2 from the germline V gene are MNHNS and SASEGT. The CDR3 is 16 residues long. The CDR3 loop reads CASSEPRRQAYQPQHF. The CDR3 DNA is TGTGCCAGCAGTGAACCCCGGAGACAGGCCTATCAGCCCCAGCATTTT.

This chain joins TRBV27 and TRBJ1-5, with a possible D match to TRBD1 (5 bases). Germline-derived CDR1 and CDR2 are MNHEY and SMNVEV (reference sequence). Trimming shortened V by 4 bases and J by 4 bases, and 11 bases separated the two germline ends. This CDR3 comprises 14 residues. DNA of the CDR3: TGTGCCAGCAGTTGGGGCAGCGCTAATCAGCCCCAGCATTTT. As protein: CASSWGSANQPQHF.

The chain employs TRBV2 and TRBJ1-2; the D gene is possibly TRBD1 (5 bases). Trimming removed 6 bases at V and 4 bases at J, with 9 bases between. This CDR3 has 12 residues. Germline V gene data show CDR1 as SNHLY and CDR2 as FYNNEI. The CDR3 DNA sequence: TGTGCCAGCAGGACAGTCGCCTATGGCTACACCTTC. Protein: CASRTVAYGYTF.

This clone showed up just a few times. This chain links TRBV7-9 with TRBJ1-1, with 7 bases identical to TRBD1. From germline, CDR1 is SEHNR and CDR2 FQNEAQ (reference sequence). The CDR3 totals 15 residues. The V gene end was trimmed by 5 bases and the J gene end by 1 base; junction bases not matched to a gene: 7. Written as DNA, the CDR3 is TGTGCCAGCAGCGGACTCCAGGGGGGGAACACTGAAGCTTTCTTT. Protein product: CASSGLQGGNTEAFF.